Below are 22 T cell receptor beta chains sequenced from a single sample in a study of beta chain features in type 1 diabetes. The isolated RNA, all of it, was reverse transcribed, so expressed TCRB transcripts were what got sequenced. Assay: immunoSEQ multiplex PCR; the TCRdb copy retains only in-frame clones and omits some. The sample lists around 500,000 clones, over 10% seen once, with less than 0.06% in the top ten. The sequencing sample was made of naive CD4+ T cells from blood. The receptors were gathered from a woman under 30 in good health.

The gene calls are TRBV6-5 and TRBJ2-3, with 7 bases lining up with TRBD2. The ends lost 0 bases at V and 9 bases at J; junction bases unmatched: 6. The CDR3 is made up of 14 amino acids. The V gene's germline CDR1 is MNHEY and CDR2 SVGAGI. The CDR3 loop reads CASSYSGSGATQYF. For the CDR3, the DNA is TGTGCCAGCAGTTACTCGGGCAGCGGGGCGACGCAGTATTTT.

A remark on this clone: A clone one base away is much larger, so this may be a read error. Other DNA sequences from this sample encode an identical CDR3 as well. V is TRBV18 and J is TRBJ2-3; D uncertain. The germline CDR1 and CDR2 sequences are KGHSH and LQKENI. Deletions cut 3 bases from V and 5 bases from J, with 3 bases between. The CDR3 is 11 amino acids. In nucleotides, the CDR3 is TGTGCCAGCTCACCCAAAGATACGCAGTATTTT. Its translation: CASSPKDTQYF.

This clone was detected only a few times. V gene TRBV29-1 combines with J gene TRBJ2-3; D not certain. The ends were cut back, 7 bases at V and 5 bases at J, with 10 bases in the middle. The V gene's germline CDR1 is SQVTM and CDR2 ANQGSEA. The length of the CDR3 is 11 residues. CDR3 residues: CSGRAGDTQYF. The CDR3 DNA is TGCAGCGGACGAGCAGGAGATACGCAGTATTTT.

The genes are TRBV5-6 and TRBJ2-1; D is tentatively TRBD1 or TRBD2 (6 bases each). The germline V gene has CDR1 SGHDT and CDR2 YYEEEE. The V end was cut by 0 bases, the J end by 8 bases, with 15 bases between. The CDR3 is made up of 15 amino acids. Written as DNA, the CDR3 is TGTGCCAGCAGCTTGGTGGCTTTGGGGGGCGATGAGCAGTTCTTC. Translation gives CASSLVALGGDEQFF.

This clone occurred a few times. This rearrangement joins TRBV5-1 to TRBJ2-7, with D possibly matching TRBD1 (6 bases). This CDR3 spans 14 amino acids. The germline CDR1 and CDR2 sequences are SGHRS and YFSETQ. V was clipped by 4 bases and J by 6 bases, with 17 bases between them. CDR3 coding DNA: TGCGCCAGCAGCCCCGGGACACCGTCCACCGAGCAGTACTTC. Its translation: CASSPGTPSTEQYF.

This clone was counted a few times. V is TRBV10-3 and J is TRBJ2-3, with D uncertain. Germline V gene sequence: CDR1 ENHRY, CDR2 SYGVKD. This CDR3 region has 13 residues. V was pared by 2 bases and J by 6 bases, with 9 bases between. CDR3 coding DNA: TGTGCCATCAGTGAGGGTTCGAGGGATACGCAGTATTTT. Protein sequence: CAISEGSRDTQYF.

The gene calls are TRBV4-3 and TRBJ1-2, with D unclear. Trimming cost V 0 bases and J 6 bases, with 14 bases left between them. In germline, CDR1 is LGHNA, CDR2 YSLEER. CDR3 length: 15 amino acids. CDR3 sequence reads: CASSQDAGAAHGYTF. For the CDR3, the DNA is TGCGCCAGCAGCCAAGATGCAGGAGCCGCACATGGCTACACCTTC.

This clone was seen a few times. CDR3 sequence: CAWSVRGTYGYTF. CDR3 in DNA: TGTGCCTGGAGTGTACGAGGGACCTATGGCTACACCTTC. The J gene is TRBJ1-2, the V gene TRBV30, with D maybe TRBD1 (5 bases). V was clipped by 0 bases and J by 4 bases, with 9 bases between them. The germline CDR1 and CDR2 sequences are GTSNPN and SVGIG (reference sequence). The CDR3 runs 13 residues.

The chain is built from TRBV5-4 and TRBJ2-3; a weak D match, TRBD2 (5 bases). The CDR3 has 16 residues. Germline V gene sequence: CDR1 SGHNT, CDR2 YYREEE (reference sequence). Trimming stripped 4 bases from V and 2 bases from J, with 17 bases between. CDR3 coding DNA: TGTGCCAGCAGCACCCGGACTGCCAGGAACACAGATACGCAGTATTTT. Its protein product is CASSTRTARNTDTQYF.

This clone was counted only a few times. The rearrangement links TRBV9 to TRBJ2-1; D is uncertain. Trimming shortened V by 4 bases and J by 0 bases, and 11 bases separated the two germline ends. Germline lookup yields CDR1 SGDLS and CDR2 YYNGEE. This CDR3 spans 15 amino acids. In nucleotides, the CDR3 is TGTGCCAGCAGCATCCTGCCAGACTCCTACAATGAGCAGTTCTTC. It specifies CASSILPDSYNEQFF.

This chain links TRBV9 with TRBJ1-1; no reliable D call. CDR3 size: 13 residues. CDR1 SGDLS and CDR2 YYNGEE come from the germline V gene. The ends were cut back, 1 base at V and 0 bases at J, with 4 bases in the middle. In nucleotides, the CDR3 is TGTGCCAGCAGCGTAAGGTTGAACACTGAAGCTTTCTTT. Residues: CASSVRLNTEAFF.

Here the CDR3 DNA reads TGTGCCAGCAGCCAGACTAGCGGGGGGGCCCCCACAGATACGCAGTATTTT. This sequence encodes CASSQTSGGAPTDTQYF. The chain is built from TRBV13 and TRBJ2-3; TRBD2 aligns across 14 bases. The CDR3 totals 17 residues. The junction had 6 bases not matched to a gene; V was cut back by 5 bases and J by 2 bases. The germline gives CDR1 PRHDT, CDR2 FYEKMQ (reference sequence).

V and J are TRBV6-6 and TRBJ2-2, with D unclear. The V gene's germline CDR1 is MNHNY and CDR2 SVGAGI (reference sequence). The CDR3 contains 13 residues. V dropped 7 bases and J dropped 6 bases, with 12 bases sitting between them. CDR3 loop: CASIVPGSGELFF. CDR3 nucleotides: TGTGCCAGCATCGTGCCGGGTTCCGGGGAGCTGTTTTTT.

J is TRBJ2-5 and V is TRBV2; 11 positions agree with TRBD1. J lost 5 bases, V lost 6 bases, and 11 bases had no gene match. Germline V CDR1 and CDR2: SNHLY, FYNNEI. The CDR3 length is 16 residues. The CDR3 DNA reads as TGTGCCAGCAGGCATCCGGGACAGGGGGTTGTGGAGACCCAGTACTTC. Translated: CASRHPGQGVVETQYF.

This clone was seen a few times. The V gene is TRBV9, the J gene TRBJ2-1; D might be TRBD1 or TRBD2, each matching 5 bases. CDR1 SGDLS and CDR2 YYNGEE come from the germline V gene. Between the trimmed V and J ends, which lost 4 bases and 7 bases, there was a span of 21 bases. This CDR3 has 16 residues. The DNA for the CDR3 is TGTGCCAGCAGCCCTCAACGGGACCTACGCGCGAATGAGCAGTTCTTC. Translated: CASSPQRDLRANEQFF.

This sequence joins TRBV5-4 and TRBJ1-1, with 8 positions matching TRBD1. Germline V gene sequence: CDR1 SGHNT, CDR2 YYREEE (reference sequence). The CDR3 has 15 amino acids. Germline trimming cut 4 bases from V and 11 bases from J; bases unmatched to any gene: 16. The CDR3 here is CASSPEAQGVTGAFF. In DNA, the CDR3 is TGTGCCAGCAGCCCGGAGGCACAGGGGGTCACAGGGGCTTTCTTT.

J is TRBJ2-7 and V is TRBV30; TRBD2 matches at 12 bases. V shed 2 bases, J shed 2 bases, and the junction held 1 base outside the gene matches. The CDR3 is 14 amino acids. Germline CDR1 and CDR2: GTSNPN and SVGIG (reference sequence). The CDR3 coding sequence is TGTGCCTGGAGTCTAGCGGGGGGGACCTACGAGCAGTACTTC. Translating it yields CAWSLAGGTYEQYF.

Remarks on this clone: This sequence may be a read error, since a much larger clone differs from it by one base. The chain couples TRBV5-4 to TRBJ2-1; no definite D call. Looked up from germline, CDR1 is SGHNT and CDR2 is YYREEE (reference sequence). This CDR3 is 11 amino acids long. V shed 5 bases and J shed 3 bases, with 3 bases lying between them. The CDR3 region has the DNA TGTGCCAGCAGTTACTACAATGAGCAGTTCTTC. This codes for CASSYYNEQFF.

This chain links TRBV5-1 with TRBJ2-5; 11 bases are shared with TRBD2. CDR1 SGHRS and CDR2 YFSETQ come from the germline V gene. The trim removed 4 bases at V and 5 bases at J, leaving 13 bases unmatched. The CDR3 runs to 17 residues. Written as DNA, the CDR3 is TGCGCCAGCAGCCCGGGGACTAGCGGATCCTTATCGGAGACCCAGTACTTC. Its translation is CASSPGTSGSLSETQYF.

This clone was seen only a few times. V is TRBV7-9 and J is TRBJ2-3; D unclear. The ends were cut back, 2 bases at V and 6 bases at J, with 15 bases in the middle. The CDR3 covers 15 residues. Looked up from germline, CDR1 is SEHNR and CDR2 is FQNEAQ (reference sequence). CDR3 sequence: CASSLMATARDTQYF. CDR3 nucleotides: TGTGCCAGCAGCTTAATGGCCACGGCGAGGGATACGCAGTATTTT.

The chain joins TRBV6-6 to TRBJ1-5, with 7 bases aligning to TRBD1. The CDR3 runs 16 residues. Germline CDR1 reads MNHNY; CDR2 reads SVGAGI (reference sequence). The ends lost 0 bases at V and 4 bases at J; junction bases unmatched: 6. The DNA for the CDR3 is TGTGCCAGCAGTTACTCGAATCCCAGGGGGAATCAGCCCCAGCATTTT. This encodes CASSYSNPRGNQPQHF.

This clone was observed a few times. The V call is TRBV29-1, the J call TRBJ1-1; D possibly corresponds to TRBD1 (5 bases). Trimming took 3 bases from V and 2 from J, leaving 10 bases between them. The CDR3 runs to 13 residues. CDR1 SQVTM and CDR2 ANQGSEA come from the germline V gene. CDR3 protein: CSVDRGYNTEAFF. As DNA, the CDR3 is TGCAGCGTTGATCGGGGGTACAACACTGAAGCTTTCTTT. The full variable domain, in which reference TRBV29-1 and TRBJ1-1 provide the parts outside the CDR3, is SAVISQKPSRDICQRGTSLTIQCQVDSQVTMMFWYRQQPGQSLTLIATANQGSEATYESGFVIDKFPISRPNLTFSTLTVSNMSPEDSSIYLCSVDRGYNTEAFFGQGTRLTVV.